These 32 T cell receptor beta chains originate from one sample sequenced in a study of response to subunit inactivated influenza vaccine. Each CDR3 protein gets one entry after TCRdb re-called the RT-PCR reads with MiXCR. The sample shows 150,000 to 200,000 distinct CDR3 sequences, about a tenth of them seen only once. The source was non-naive T cells sorted from PBMCs, collected 45 days after vaccination. Every receptor here comes from a man in his fifties who received an inactivated influenza vaccine.

This clonotype was detected many times. The chain couples TRBV7-9 to TRBJ2-2; 8 bases align to TRBD2. Germline CDR1 is SEHNR and CDR2 is FQNEAQ (reference sequence). CDR3 length: 15 amino acids. V lost 8 bases to trimming and J lost 4 bases; unmatched junction nucleotides: 9. The CDR3 coding sequence is TGTGCCAGCTACTCCTCCGGGGGGGCCACCGGGGAGCTGTTTTTT. Protein product: CASYSSGGATGELFF.

This clonotype was detected ten times or more. The gene calls are TRBV7-2 and TRBJ2-3; D is undetermined. There are 12 residues in the CDR3. The ends were cut back, 10 bases at V and 2 bases at J, with 10 bases in the middle. The germline V gene has CDR1 SGHTA and CDR2 FQGNSA. The CDR3 bases are TGTGCCACGGGCGGATACACAGATACGCAGTATTTT. Amino acid sequence: CATGGYTDTQYF. Based on the CDR3 plus reference TRBV7-2 and TRBJ2-3, the full variable domain is GAGVSQSPSNKVTEKGKDVELRCDPISGHTALYWYRQSLGQGLEFLIYFQGNSAPDKSGLPSDRFSAERTGGSVSTLTIQRTQQEDSAVYLCATGGYTDTQYFGPGTRLTVL.

The V call is TRBV6-2 or TRBV6-3, the J call TRBJ2-2; tentatively, D is TRBD1 (5 bases). This CDR3 region has 13 residues. Germline CDR1 is MNHEY and CDR2 is SVGEGT. V shed 7 bases and J shed 0 bases, with 6 bases lying between them. For the CDR3, the DNA is TGTGCCAGCATGGACACGAACACCGGGGAGCTGTTTTTT. Its protein is CASMDTNTGELFF.

The chain has TRBV20-1 and TRBJ2-7; TRBD1 agrees at 12 bases. V was clipped by 3 bases and J by 7 bases; unmatched bases: 10. Germline assignment: CDR1 DFQATT and CDR2 SNEGSKA (reference sequence). The CDR3 runs to 15 residues. CDR3 in amino acids: CSARGTGQGAGEQYF. As DNA, the CDR3 is TGCAGTGCTAGGGGAACGGGACAGGGGGCGGGGGAGCAGTACTTC.

V usage is TRBV6-2 or TRBV6-3 and J usage is TRBJ2-1, with D tentatively TRBD1 (6 bases). Trimming shortened V by 7 bases and J by 3 bases, and 13 bases separated the two germline ends. The CDR3 runs 14 residues. CDR1 is MNHEY and CDR2 is SVGEGT in the germline V gene. The CDR3 nucleotides read TGTGCCAGCACGATCAGGGGCTACTACAATGAGCAGTTCTTC. Residues: CASTIRGYYNEQFF.

The CDR3, as DNA: TGTGCCAGCAGCCACCAATTGGGGAGCACAGATACGCAGTATTTT. It encodes CASSHQLGSTDTQYF. The chain is built from TRBV3-1 and TRBJ2-3; D is uncertain. CDR3 length: 15 residues. Germline V gives CDR1 LGHDT, CDR2 YNNKEL (reference sequence). The V and J ends lost 3 bases and 0 bases respectively, with 10 bases between them.

The rearrangement links TRBV20-1 to TRBJ2-5; TRBD1 agrees at 9 bases. V gave up 2 bases and J gave up 4 bases; unmatched junction bases: 14. Germline loops: CDR1 DFQATT, CDR2 SNEGSKA (reference sequence). This CDR3 spans 17 amino acids. CDR3: CSARRRFSGTGRETQYF. The CDR3 DNA is TGCAGTGCTAGACGTCGTTTCTCCGGGACAGGGAGAGAGACCCAGTACTTC.

The chain links TRBV20-1 to TRBJ2-1; 10 nucleotides line up with TRBD2. The V gene end was trimmed by 2 bases and the J gene end by 0 bases; junction bases not matched to a gene: 4. Germline CDR1 DFQATT, CDR2 SNEGSKA (reference sequence). This CDR3 has 16 residues. CDR3 sequence: CSARLAGANSYNEQFF. The CDR3 DNA reads TGCAGTGCTAGACTAGCGGGAGCCAACTCCTACAATGAGCAGTTCTTC.

This clonotype was seen at least ten times. The CDR3 loop reads CSVCRGGADTQYF. The CDR3 nucleotides are TGCAGCGTTTGCCGGGGGGGCGCAGATACGCAGTATTTT. The rearrangement joins TRBV29-1 to TRBJ2-3; 8 bases align to TRBD2. The CDR3 has 13 residues. In germline, CDR1 is SQVTM, CDR2 ANQGSEA. Trimming took 5 bases from V and 4 from J; bases not matched to a gene: 5.

This clonotype has only a few counts. J is TRBJ2-7 and V is TRBV4-2, with TRBD1 matching 9 bases. The ends lost 0 bases at V and 2 bases at J; junction bases unmatched: 2. The CDR3 spans 15 residues. Per germline, CDR1 LGHNA and CDR2 YNFKEQ. This CDR3 is CASSQEDRGTYEQYF. In DNA form, the CDR3 reads TGTGCCAGCAGCCAAGAAGACAGGGGGACCTACGAGCAGTACTTC.

This clonotype was seen a handful of times. This rearrangement joins TRBV20-1 to TRBJ2-3; D gene ambiguous. CDR3 size: 13 residues. The ends were cut back, 6 bases at V and 4 bases at J, with 14 bases in the middle. From germline, CDR1 is DFQATT and CDR2 SNEGSKA (reference sequence). The CDR3 loop reads CSAALPGPDTQYF. CDR3 DNA sequence: TGCAGTGCCGCACTCCCCGGCCCAGATACGCAGTATTTT.

This clonotype was recorded at least ten times. The chain joins TRBV2 to TRBJ2-2; 11 positions agree with TRBD2. The CDR3 is made up of 15 amino acids. CDR1 SNHLY and CDR2 FYNNEI come from the germline V gene. The V segment lost 3 bases and the J segment 9 bases; nucleotides outside the gene matches: 6. This CDR3 is CASSDIAGGPRELFF. CDR3 in DNA: TGTGCCAGCAGTGATATAGCGGGAGGGCCGCGGGAGCTGTTTTTT.

This clonotype has a count of ten or more. The rearrangement joins TRBV25-1 to TRBJ2-7; the D gene is possibly TRBD1 (6 bases). Germline V gives CDR1 MGHDK, CDR2 SYGVNS. The CDR3 is made up of 13 amino acids. V dropped 6 bases and J dropped 3 bases, with 12 bases sitting between them. CDR3 residues: CASSDDRNYEQYF. In nucleotides, the CDR3 is TGTGCCAGCAGCGACGACAGGAACTACGAGCAGTACTTC.

This sequence joins TRBV6-2 or TRBV6-3 and TRBJ2-6; no clear D gene. CDR1 MNHEY and CDR2 SVGEGT come from the germline V gene. CDR3 length equals 14 residues. V was shortened by 11 bases and J by 2 bases, with 13 bases between the two germline ends. The CDR3 here is CAGRRVTGANVLTF. CDR3 bases: TGTGCCGGACGAAGGGTCACTGGGGCCAACGTCCTGACTTTC.

The chain has TRBV11-2 and TRBJ2-1; 7 nucleotides match TRBD2. Per germline, CDR1 SGHAT and CDR2 FQNNGV. V shed 4 bases and J 3 bases; nucleotides not matched to a gene: 3. This CDR3 is built from 14 residues. CDR3 loop: CASSYGLVYNEQFF. DNA for the CDR3: TGTGCCAGCAGCTACGGACTAGTCTACAATGAGCAGTTCTTC.

This clonotype was recorded a few times. The chain joins TRBV28 to TRBJ2-7; D is undetermined. The CDR3 has 13 residues. Per germline, CDR1 MDHEN and CDR2 SYDVKM. Trimming shortened V by 5 bases and J by 3 bases, and 11 bases separated the two germline ends. The CDR3 coding sequence is TGTGCCAGCAGTGTCCGGGCCAGCTACGAGCAGTACTTC. Protein sequence: CASSVRASYEQYF.

This sequence joins TRBV7-6 and TRBJ2-1; D is undetermined. Trimming left V 5 bases short and J 5 bases short, with 13 bases between. Germline V gene lookup returns CDR1 SGHVS and CDR2 FNYEAQ. The CDR3 is 14 residues long. CDR3 DNA sequence: TGTGCCAGCAGCCCGGGTAATCGGGACAATGAGCAGTTCTTC. Translation: CASSPGNRDNEQFF.

CDR3 DNA: TGTGCCAGCAGTCCGGGGACGGTGGAGAATGAAAAACTGTTTTTT. Translating gives CASSPGTVENEKLFF. The gene calls are TRBV28 and TRBJ1-4, with D tentatively TRBD1 (5 bases). The CDR3 length is 15 residues. In germline, CDR1 is MDHEN, CDR2 SYDVKM. Trimming removed 5 bases at V and 5 bases at J, with 15 bases between.

This clonotype was counted ten times or more. The rearrangement links TRBV5-4 to TRBJ2-2; D is unresolved. Germline V CDR1 and CDR2: SGHNT, YYREEE (reference sequence). Trimming took 1 base from V and 1 from J, leaving 2 bases between them. The CDR3 spans 13 residues. The CDR3 loop is CASSLQNTGELFF. The CDR3 DNA reads TGTGCCAGCAGCTTGCAGAACACCGGGGAGCTGTTTTTT.

The chain recombines TRBV6-5 with TRBJ2-5; unclear D gene. Germline V lookup: CDR1 MNHEY, CDR2 SVGAGI. Trimming cost V 2 bases and J 2 bases, with 3 bases left between them. The CDR3 has 12 residues. For the CDR3, the DNA is TGTGCCAGCAGTTACGGACAAGAGACCCAGTACTTC. This sequence encodes CASSYGQETQYF.

The chain couples TRBV5-5 to TRBJ2-5; D uncertain. Germline values: CDR1 SGHKS, CDR2 YYEKEE (reference sequence). Trimming left V 2 bases short and J 5 bases short, with 13 bases between. The CDR3 consists of 14 residues. For the CDR3, the DNA is TGTGCCAGCAGCTTTGAGAGTCGGCGCGAGACCCAGTACTTC. Translating it yields CASSFESRRETQYF.

This clonotype was counted many times. The rearrangement links TRBV28 to TRBJ2-3; the D is unclear. Germline loops: CDR1 MDHEN, CDR2 SYDVKM. The CDR3 spans 17 residues. V lost 2 bases, J lost 2 bases, and 17 bases lay in between. CDR3 residues: CASSLTGRAASTDTQYF. In nucleotides, the CDR3 is TGTGCCAGCAGTTTAACCGGTAGGGCAGCCTCCACAGATACGCAGTATTTT. The full variable domain, in which reference TRBV28 and TRBJ2-3 provide the parts outside the CDR3, is DVKVTQSSRYLVKRTGEKVFLECVQDMDHENMFWYRQDPGLGLRLIYFSYDVKMKEKGDIPEGYSVSREKKERFSLILESASTNQTSMYLCASSLTGRAASTDTQYFGPGTRLTVL.

This clonotype occurred many times. V usage is TRBV4-1 and J usage is TRBJ1-1, with D possibly being TRBD1 (5 bases). Germline-derived CDR1 and CDR2 are MGHRA and YSYEKL. Trimming cost V 0 bases and J 0 bases, with 8 bases left between them. The CDR3 consists of 15 residues. The CDR3 region is CASSQEGALNTEAFF. In DNA, the CDR3 is TGCGCCAGCAGCCAAGAAGGGGCCCTGAACACTGAAGCTTTCTTT.

Many counts were recorded for this clonotype. The chain employs TRBV30 and TRBJ1-1; D remains ambiguous. In germline, CDR1 is GTSNPN, CDR2 SVGIG (reference sequence). V lost 2 bases to trimming and J lost 5 bases, with 15 bases between them. This CDR3 has 14 residues. Here the CDR3 reads CAWSSGVGRTEAFF. Here the CDR3 DNA reads TGTGCCTGGAGTTCAGGTGTCGGTAGGACTGAAGCTTTCTTT.

This clonotype has a handful of counts. The CDR3 spells CSASEHPPETQYF. CDR3 in DNA: TGCAGTGCTAGCGAGCACCCTCCGGAGACCCAGTACTTC. The chain combines TRBV20-1 with TRBJ2-5; D not certain. Germline CDR1 reads DFQATT; CDR2 reads SNEGSKA (reference sequence). The CDR3 consists of 13 residues. Trimming pared 3 bases from V and 5 bases from J, leaving 13 bases between.

The V gene is TRBV20-1, the J gene TRBJ2-7; 10 bases are a match to TRBD2. In germline, CDR1 is DFQATT, CDR2 SNEGSKA (reference sequence). Trimming cost V 2 bases and J 0 bases; bases outside gene matches: 7. This CDR3 region has 16 residues. The CDR3 here is CSARQGTSGDSYEQYF. CDR3 coding DNA: TGCAGTGCTAGACAAGGAACTAGCGGGGACTCCTACGAGCAGTACTTC.

The chain combines TRBV3-1 with TRBJ2-5, with no clear D. Deletions cut 4 bases from V and 4 bases from J, with 13 bases between. This CDR3 has 14 residues. CDR1 is LGHDT, CDR2 YNNKEL, per germline (reference sequence). CDR3 sequence: CASSPRIEGETQYF. DNA of the CDR3: TGTGCCAGCAGCCCCCGGATAGAAGGAGAGACCCAGTACTTC.

This clonotype was detected many times. The V and J genes are TRBV7-8 and TRBJ2-1, with 10 bases matching TRBD1. Trimming cost V 5 bases and J 6 bases; bases outside gene matches: 4. CDR3 size: 14 residues. The germline CDR1 and CDR2 sequences are SGHVS and FQNEAQ. CDR3 sequence reads: CASSGRTGGNEQFF. The CDR3 DNA follows: TGTGCCAGCAGCGGCCGGACAGGGGGCAATGAGCAGTTCTTC.

V and J are TRBV11-2 and TRBJ1-6; D not certain. Germline CDR1 is SGHAT and CDR2 is FQNNGV. Between the trimmed V and J ends, which lost 5 bases and 4 bases, there was a span of 18 bases. This CDR3 has 17 amino acids. CDR3 loop: CASSTPADWVYNSPLHF. The DNA of the CDR3 is TGTGCCAGCAGCACACCGGCTGATTGGGTTTATAATTCACCCCTCCACTTT.

In this sample, this clonotype turned up many times. The rearrangement joins TRBV5-1 to TRBJ1-1, with D unclear. Trimming cost V 2 bases and J 1 base, with 6 bases left between them. This CDR3 spans 13 amino acids. Germline lookup yields CDR1 SGHRS and CDR2 YFSETQ. CDR3 region: CASSFSGNTEAFF. The CDR3, as DNA: TGCGCCAGCAGCTTTTCAGGGAACACTGAAGCTTTCTTT.

This chain joins TRBV24-1 and TRBJ1-5; D call uncertain. The V end was cut by 6 bases, the J end by 3 bases, with 11 bases between. Germline V gives CDR1 KGHDR, CDR2 SFDVKD. The CDR3 covers 14 residues. The CDR3 here is CATSFPGDNQPQHF. The CDR3 DNA sequence: TGTGCCACCAGTTTCCCGGGAGACAATCAGCCCCAGCATTTT.

This chain links TRBV6-2 or TRBV6-3 with TRBJ2-7, with D unclear. V was clipped by 1 base and J by 3 bases, with 10 bases between them. The CDR3 consists of 14 residues. Germline CDR1 reads MNHEY; CDR2 reads SVGEGT. CDR3 residues: CASSYWVTGYEQYF. CDR3 coding DNA: TGTGCCAGCAGTTACTGGGTGACCGGCTACGAGCAGTACTTC.